This T cell receptor beta chain was obtained from a study of PD-1 blockade in classical Hodgkin lymphoma. Study-wide results and limits: Patients starting nivolumab under 1 year after ASCT were excluded.

Concerning this clone: The target antigen is unknown.

The data were produced by immunoSEQ multiplex PCR, yet TCRdb's version contains in-frame clones alone and is incomplete. The profile shows 130,000 to 150,000 clones, around 84% of them singletons. Germline V gene sequence: CDR1 SEHNR, CDR2 FQNEAQ (reference sequence). V was trimmed by 5 bases and J by 5 bases, leaving 16 bases between them. The CDR3 sequence is 15 residues long. Each of the patients experienced relapse following autologous stem cell transplantation, and their brentuximab vedotin exposure differed. Best overall response was complete response, partial response or progressive disease in these relapsed/refractory classical Hodgkin lymphoma patients.

Material: peripheral blood mononuclear cells (PBMCs), obtained before the second cycle of nivolumab. The receptor's source is a human donor with classical Hodgkin lymphoma. The V and J genes are TRBV7-9 and TRBJ2-1; D might be TRBD2 (6 bases). CDR3 residues: CASSVWRDLDNEQFF. In DNA, the CDR3 is TGTGCCAGCAGCGTCTGGCGGGATTTGGACAATGAGCAGTTCTTC.